This is a list of T cell receptor beta chains from one sample in a study of T cell responses to AZD1222 COVID-19 vaccine. The table came from immunoSEQ multiplex PCR; TCRdb's copy has only in-frame clones and leaves some out. The data hold tens of thousands of clones, with 80% to 90% observed a single time. Sequencing was performed on peripheral blood, taken 28 days after the second AZD1222 dose. The source is an adult who received the AZD1222 COVID-19 vaccine. Each CDR3 is given with its conserved first and last residue. Fields, in order: CDR3 protein, CDR3 DNA, clone size, V gene, J gene, CDR3 length, D gene. The D gene is left open where the match is weak. Only some rows state a clone size, as once, few, many or a class for expanded clones.

CDR3: CASSDMDRAADTQYF; DNA: TGTGCCAGCAGCGATATGGACAGGGCGGCCGATACGCAGTATTTT; size: NA; V: TRBV11-2; J: TRBJ2-3; length: 15; D: TRBD1
CDR3: CASSLRRTYEQYF; DNA: TGTGCCAGCAGTCTCAGGCGGACTTACGAGCAGTACTTC; size: once; V: TRBV27; J: TRBJ2-7; length: 13; D: NA
CDR3: CASSYSIGTNSPLHF; DNA: TGTGCCAGCAGTTACTCGATAGGGACTAATTCACCCCTCCACTTT; size: NA; V: TRBV6-2/TRBV6-3; J: TRBJ1-6; length: 15; D: NA
CDR3: CASSLRGSGDQPQHF; DNA: TGCGCCAGCAGCTTGCGTGGGAGTGGGGATCAGCCCCAGCATTTT; size: NA; V: TRBV5-1; J: TRBJ1-5; length: 15; D: NA
CDR3: CASSGTGDTGELFF; DNA: TGTGCCAGTTCCGGGACAGGGGACACCGGGGAGCTGTTTTTT; size: NA; V: TRBV3-1/TRBV3-2; J: TRBJ2-2; length: 14; D: TRBD1
CDR3: CATSDLADDTGELFF; DNA: TGTGCCACCAGTGATTTGGCTGATGACACCGGGGAGCTGTTTTTT; size: NA; V: TRBV24-1; J: TRBJ2-2; length: 15; D: NA
CDR3: CASSLTDLRTFF; DNA: TGTGCCAGCAGCCTCACTGACTTGCGTACTTTCTTT; size: NA; V: TRBV28; J: TRBJ1-1; length: 12; D: NA
CDR3: CASSLGGRGADTQYF; DNA: TGTGCCAGCAGCTTAGGAGGTCGGGGGGCAGATACGCAGTATTTT; size: NA; V: TRBV7-3; J: TRBJ2-3; length: 15; D: TRBD2
CDR3: CASSSSDSTNSPLHF; DNA: TGTGCCAGCAGTTCGAGCGACAGTACTAATTCACCCCTCCACTTT; size: NA; V: TRBV28; J: TRBJ1-6; length: 15; D: NA
CDR3: CASSLPIGMSYEQYF; DNA: TGTGCCAGCAGCCTACCTATTGGGATGTCCTACGAGCAGTACTTC; size: NA; V: TRBV11-2; J: TRBJ2-7; length: 15; D: NA
CDR3: CASSRTGGNYGYTF; DNA: TGTGCCAGTAGCCGGACAGGGGGAAACTATGGCTACACCTTC; size: NA; V: TRBV19; J: TRBJ1-2; length: 14; D: TRBD1
CDR3: CASSLISGLQKLFF; DNA: TGTGCCAGTAGTTTGATTTCTGGTCTTCAAAAACTGTTTTTT; size: NA; V: TRBV19; J: TRBJ1-4; length: 14; D: NA
CDR3: CASSESGGRRTDTQYF; DNA: TGTGCCAGCAGTGAAAGCGGGGGGCGCCGCACAGATACGCAGTATTTT; size: NA; V: TRBV6-4; J: TRBJ2-3; length: 16; D: TRBD2
CDR3: CASSLNYEQYF; DNA: TGCGCCAGCAGCTTGAACTACGAGCAGTACTTC; size: NA; V: TRBV5-1; J: TRBJ2-7; length: 11; D: NA
CDR3: CASSGARDGQETQYF; DNA: TGTGCCAGTAGTGGGGCCCGGGACGGCCAAGAGACCCAGTACTTC; size: NA; V: TRBV19; J: TRBJ2-5; length: 15; D: NA
CDR3: CASITLGMGGELFF; DNA: TGTGCCAGCATCACCCTGGGGATGGGCGGGGAGCTGTTTTTT; size: NA; V: TRBV6-5; J: TRBJ2-2; length: 14; D: NA
CDR3: CASIRVGTEAFF; DNA: TGTGCCAGCATCAGGGTTGGCACTGAAGCTTTCTTT; size: NA; V: TRBV6-6; J: TRBJ1-1; length: 12; D: NA
CDR3: CASSYSASAYEQYF; DNA: TGTGCCAGCAGTTACTCGGCTTCTGCCTACGAGCAGTACTTC; size: few; V: TRBV6-6; J: TRBJ2-7; length: 14; D: NA
CDR3: CAIGAGTGWSDTQYF; DNA: TGTGCCATCGGCGCCGGGACAGGTTGGTCAGATACGCAGTATTTT; size: few; V: TRBV10-3; J: TRBJ2-3; length: 15; D: TRBD1
CDR3: CASSLASTGGYGYTF; DNA: TGTGCCAGCAGCTTAGCCTCGACAGGGGGTTATGGCTACACCTTC; size: NA; V: TRBV7-9; J: TRBJ1-2; length: 15; D: TRBD1
CDR3: CASSLSGGTNSPLHF; DNA: TGTGCCAGCAGCTTAAGTGGCGGAACTAATTCACCCCTCCACTTT; size: NA; V: TRBV7-3; J: TRBJ1-6; length: 15; D: NA
CDR3: CASSPSGGAGDTQYF; DNA: TGTGCCAGCAGCCCTAGCGGGGGGGCAGGAGATACGCAGTATTTT; size: NA; V: TRBV5-6; J: TRBJ2-3; length: 15; D: TRBD2
CDR3: CASSLSGGALTQYF; DNA: TGTGCCAGCAGCCTTAGCGGGGGGGCGCTTACGCAGTATTTT; size: NA; V: TRBV6-5; J: TRBJ2-3; length: 14; D: TRBD2
CDR3: CASSGTVYMNTEAFF; DNA: TGTGCCAGCAGCGGGACAGTTTACATGAACACTGAAGCTTTCTTT; size: NA; V: TRBV9; J: TRBJ1-1; length: 15; D: NA
CDR3: CASSPLLGGGDEQYF; DNA: TGTGCCAGCAGCCCACTCCTAGGGGGCGGGGACGAGCAGTACTTC; size: NA; V: TRBV11-2; J: TRBJ2-7; length: 15; D: NA
CDR3: CASSVAEGGTQYF; DNA: TGTGCCAGCAGCGTCGCCGAGGGGGGGACCCAGTACTTC; size: NA; V: TRBV9; J: TRBJ2-5; length: 13; D: NA
CDR3: CASSLDPGEELFF; DNA: TGTGCCAGCAGCTTGGATCCGGGGGAGGAGCTGTTTTTT; size: NA; V: TRBV5-6; J: TRBJ2-2; length: 13; D: NA
CDR3: CASSYGTLYSNQPQHF; DNA: TGTGCCAGCAGTTACGGGACGCTGTATAGCAATCAGCCCCAGCATTTT; size: NA; V: TRBV6-6; J: TRBJ1-5; length: 16; D: NA
CDR3: CASSQRPGQGIETQYF; DNA: TGTGCCAGTAGCCAAAGGCCCGGACAGGGTATAGAGACCCAGTACTTC; size: NA; V: TRBV19; J: TRBJ2-5; length: 16; D: TRBD1
CDR3: CASSFSGTLSGANVLTF; DNA: TGTGCCAGCAGTTTTTCCGGGACACTCTCTGGGGCCAACGTCCTGACTTTC; size: NA; V: TRBV28; J: TRBJ2-6; length: 17; D: NA
CDR3: CASSFTGAGNTIYF; DNA: TGTGCCAGCAGCTTCACTGGGGCTGGAAACACCATATATTTT; size: NA; V: TRBV11-1; J: TRBJ1-3; length: 14; D: NA
CDR3: CASSIPGMNTEAFF; DNA: TGTGCCAGTAGTATACCGGGTATGAACACTGAAGCTTTCTTT; size: NA; V: TRBV19; J: TRBJ1-1; length: 14; D: NA
CDR3: CASSLKSGGSFAEQYF; DNA: TGTGCCAGCAGCTTAAAGAGCGGGGGCTCGTTCGCCGAGCAGTACTTC; size: NA; V: TRBV7-6; J: TRBJ2-7; length: 16; D: TRBD2
CDR3: CASTSTVEDAAFF; DNA: TGTGCCAGCACCTCGACAGTTGAGGACGCAGCTTTCTTT; size: few; V: TRBV28; J: TRBJ1-1; length: 13; D: NA
CDR3: CASRPGTGGGYEQYF; DNA: TGTGCCAGCAGACCAGGGACAGGGGGAGGCTACGAGCAGTACTTC; size: NA; V: TRBV6-5; J: TRBJ2-7; length: 15; D: TRBD1
CDR3: CASSLWAGGDTEAFF; DNA: TGTGCCAGCAGCTTGTGGGCAGGGGGAGACACTGAAGCTTTCTTT; size: NA; V: TRBV5-4; J: TRBJ1-1; length: 15; D: TRBD1
CDR3: CASSESEEMTGNTGELFF; DNA: TGTGCCAGCAGTGAAAGCGAAGAAATGACAGGGAACACCGGGGAGCTGTTTTTT; size: NA; V: TRBV6-1; J: TRBJ2-2; length: 18; D: NA
CDR3: CASSQDLFQGWSGNTIYF; DNA: TGTGCCAGCAGCCAAGATCTTTTTCAGGGTTGGTCTGGAAACACCATATATTTT; size: NA; V: TRBV3-1/TRBV3-2; J: TRBJ1-3; length: 18; D: NA
CDR3: CASSRTDTQYF; DNA: TGTGCCAGCAGCCGCACAGATACGCAGTATTTT; size: NA; V: TRBV6-6; J: TRBJ2-3; length: 11; D: NA
CDR3: CASSLSPGWEGPLHF; DNA: TGTGCCAGCAGCTTGTCCCCGGGGTGGGAGGGACCCCTCCACTTT; size: NA; V: TRBV7-2; J: TRBJ1-6; length: 15; D: NA
CDR3: CSVEEGRGYGYTF; DNA: TGCAGCGTTGAGGAGGGCAGAGGGTATGGCTACACCTTC; size: NA; V: TRBV29-1; J: TRBJ1-2; length: 13; D: NA
CDR3: CASSESGQGSFEQYF; DNA: TGTGCCAGCAGTGAATCGGGACAGGGCTCTTTCGAGCAGTACTTC; size: NA; V: TRBV2; J: TRBJ2-7; length: 15; D: TRBD1
CDR3: CASSFQRSQGNIQYF; DNA: TGTGCCAGCAGCTTTCAACGTAGCCAGGGAAACATTCAGTACTTC; size: NA; V: TRBV11-2; J: TRBJ2-4; length: 15; D: NA
CDR3: CASSLAGVAGTNYGYTF; DNA: TGTGCCAGCAGCTTAGCGGGGGTAGCGGGAACTAACTATGGCTACACCTTC; size: NA; V: TRBV7-8; J: TRBJ1-2; length: 17; D: NA
CDR3: CASSSNRVSGANVLTF; DNA: TGTGCCAGCAGCTCGAACCGGGTCTCTGGGGCCAACGTCCTGACTTTC; size: NA; V: TRBV5-5; J: TRBJ2-6; length: 16; D: NA
CDR3: CASSFSRAGTGELFF; DNA: TGTGCCAGCAGTTTCTCCAGGGCAGGCACCGGGGAGCTGTTTTTT; size: once; V: TRBV27; J: TRBJ2-2; length: 15; D: NA
CDR3: CASSGQSWEANVLTF; DNA: TGTGCCAGCAGCGGACAGTCCTGGGAGGCCAACGTCCTGACTTTC; size: NA; V: TRBV6-5; J: TRBJ2-6; length: 15; D: NA
CDR3: CSEQRGETQYF; DNA: TGCAGTGAACAGCGGGGAGAGACCCAGTACTTC; size: NA; V: TRBV20-1; J: TRBJ2-5; length: 11; D: TRBD2
CDR3: CSVDGRRNTEAFF; DNA: TGCAGCGTTGACGGCAGGAGAAACACTGAAGCTTTCTTT; size: once; V: TRBV29-1; J: TRBJ1-1; length: 13; D: NA
CDR3: CASTLGSAGELFF; DNA: TGTGCCAGCACTTTGGGGTCAGCCGGGGAGCTGTTTTTT; size: few; V: TRBV7-9; J: TRBJ2-2; length: 13; D: NA
CDR3: CASNYGGPNNSPLHF; DNA: TGTGCCAGCAACTATGGGGGACCAAATAATTCACCCCTCCACTTT; size: once; V: TRBV3-1/TRBV3-2; J: TRBJ1-6; length: 15; D: NA
CDR3: CASSLVGRGGETQYF; DNA: TGTGCCAGCAGCTTGGTTGGCAGGGGGGGAGAGACCCAGTACTTC; size: NA; V: TRBV5-4; J: TRBJ2-5; length: 15; D: NA
CDR3: CASSYSFTGPDTQYF; DNA: TGTGCCAGCAGTTACTCCTTTACAGGGCCAGATACGCAGTATTTT; size: NA; V: TRBV6-5; J: TRBJ2-3; length: 15; D: NA